The 10 T cell receptor beta chains below were found in one sample sequenced in a study of blood T cells in healthy people across ages (dated by TCRdb to 2015 to 2017). Library creation used 5' RACE. Sequenced using an Illumina HiSeq 2500. A second PCR of about 6 to 11 cycles was performed with a sample-barcoded 5' primer and a J-beta primer mix. In-frame beta chains were kept once TCRdb had trimmed the public reads at Q25 with fastp and called clones with MiXCR. Rows with one shared CDR3 protein collapse into an entry with the most common genes and DNA. This sample is represented by 800,000 to 1,300,000 distinct CDR3 sequences; roughly a quarter of them were singletons. The ten largest clones take up around 0.7% of the sample. These data also formed part of another study, on T cells of mothers and their children.

The specimen was blood. These receptors were collected from a girl aged 2 to 10 in good health.

The V and J genes are TRBV6-4 and TRBJ2-1, with D possibly being TRBD2 (7 bases). The germline CDR1 and CDR2 sequences are MRHNA and SNTAGT. This CDR3 region has 13 residues. The germline V and J ends were trimmed by 2 bases and 8 bases, with 10 bases remaining between them. The CDR3 region has the DNA TGTGCCAGCAGTGACCCGGGGGGCCATGAGCAGTTCTTC. It yields the protein CASSDPGGHEQFF.

The rearrangement uses TRBV24-1 and TRBJ2-1; a weak D match, TRBD2 (6 bases). The CDR3 runs to 16 residues. CDR1 and CDR2 from the germline V gene are KGHDR and SFDVKD. V was trimmed by 1 base and J by 6 bases, leaving 15 bases between them. The CDR3 sequence is CATSDFSGNKSNEQFF. The DNA of the CDR3 is TGTGCCACCAGTGATTTTAGCGGCAACAAATCCAATGAGCAGTTCTTC.

In this sample, this clonotype turned up a few times. A junction boundary mismatches the germline segment, possibly from a read error. This chain uses TRBV6-5 with TRBJ1-1; D might be TRBD1 (5 bases). The length of the CDR3 is 11 residues. In germline, CDR1 is MNHEY, CDR2 SVGAGI. CDR3 nucleotides: TGTGCCAGCAGCGGGGGGACTGAAGCTCTCTTT. Its protein product is CASSGGTEALF.

Only a few counts were recorded for this clonotype. One end of the junction fails to match germline, which may point to a read error. This rearrangement joins TRBV7-7 to TRBJ2-5, with D unclear. The assigned J gene may be wrong: the sequence end matches TRBJ2-1 better. The CDR3 covers 13 residues. Per germline, CDR1 SSHAT and CDR2 FNYEAQ (reference sequence). CDR3 in amino acids: CASSVGMGNEQFF. CDR3 bases: TGTGCTAGCAGCGTAGGAATGGGGAATGAGCAGTTCTTC.

This rearrangement joins TRBV28 to TRBJ2-1; TRBD1 aligns across 8 bases. J was trimmed by 12 bases and V by 4 bases; bases with no gene match: 8. This CDR3 spans 13 amino acids. Germline CDR1 MDHEN, CDR2 SYDVKM. The CDR3 here is CASSSGQGSGQFF. In DNA, the CDR3 is TGTGCCAGCAGTTCCGGACAGGGCTCAGGGCAGTTCTTC.

CDR3 region: CSVSMGVRQPQHF. For the CDR3, the DNA is TGCAGCGTCAGCATGGGAGTCCGTCAGCCCCAGCATTTT. The chain is built from TRBV29-1 and TRBJ1-5; no clear D gene. The CDR3 loop spans 13 amino acids. Per the germline V gene, CDR1 is SQVTM and CDR2 is ANQGSEA. V was shortened by 6 bases and J by 6 bases, with 15 bases between the two germline ends.

The V gene is TRBV7-8, the J gene TRBJ2-1; 8 nucleotides align to TRBD2. The germline CDR1 and CDR2 sequences are SGHVS and FQNEAQ. With V trimmed by 3 bases and J by 8 bases, 9 bases remained unmatched. CDR3 length equals 15 residues. The CDR3, as DNA: TGTGCCAGCAGCTTGGTCCGGGGGGGTTACGATGAGCAGTTCTTC. It yields the protein CASSLVRGGYDEQFF.

This clonotype came up once. J is TRBJ1-2 and V is TRBV5-1, with a weak D call TRBD1 (5 bases). The CDR3 consists of 14 residues. The germline CDR1 and CDR2 sequences are SGHRS and YFSETQ. V shed 1 base and J shed 6 bases, with 13 bases lying between them. The DNA of the CDR3 is TGCGCCAGCAGCTTGTTTTCAGGGATTGATGGCTACACCTTC. Translating gives CASSLFSGIDGYTF.

The J gene is TRBJ2-7, the V gene TRBV29-1; TRBD2 matches at 11 bases. Germline lookup yields CDR1 SQVTM and CDR2 ANQGSEA. Germline trimming cut 6 bases from V and 2 bases from J; bases unmatched to any gene: 6. This CDR3 region has 14 residues. CDR3: CSVVGLAETYEQYF. The CDR3 coding sequence is TGCAGCGTCGTGGGACTAGCGGAGACCTACGAGCAGTACTTC.

The chain joins TRBV7-9 to TRBJ2-5; 7 bases are a match to TRBD1. The CDR3 totals 14 residues. From germline, CDR1 is SEHNR and CDR2 FQNEAQ (reference sequence). The junction had 3 bases not matched to a gene; V was cut back by 1 base and J by 4 bases. The chain's CDR3 is CASSLVRTGETQYF. CDR3 bases: TGTGCCAGCAGCTTAGTACGGACAGGAGAGACCCAGTACTTC.